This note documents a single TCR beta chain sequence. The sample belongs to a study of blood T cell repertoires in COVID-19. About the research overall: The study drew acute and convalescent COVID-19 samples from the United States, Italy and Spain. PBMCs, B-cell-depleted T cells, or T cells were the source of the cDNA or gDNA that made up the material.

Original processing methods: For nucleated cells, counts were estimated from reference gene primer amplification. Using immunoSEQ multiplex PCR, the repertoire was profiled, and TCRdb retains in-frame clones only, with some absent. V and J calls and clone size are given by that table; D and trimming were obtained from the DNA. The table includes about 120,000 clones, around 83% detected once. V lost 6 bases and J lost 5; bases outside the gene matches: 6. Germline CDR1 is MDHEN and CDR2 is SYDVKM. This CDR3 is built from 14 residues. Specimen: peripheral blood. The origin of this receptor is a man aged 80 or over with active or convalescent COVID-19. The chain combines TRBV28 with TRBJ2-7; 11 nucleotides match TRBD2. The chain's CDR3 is CASSVAGGFDEQYF. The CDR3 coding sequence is TGTGCCAGCAGCGTAGCGGGGGGGTTCGACGAGCAGTACTTC.